This TCR beta chain appears in the sequencing data of a study of control samples from healthy donors and cancer patients. This table comes from immunoSEQ multiplex PCR, and its TCRdb copy is limited to in-frame clones, with some not included. The sample records over 100,000 clones, approximately 90% being singletons. Germline assignment: CDR1 MRHNA and CDR2 SNTAGT. The CDR3 has 14 residues. V was cut by 2 bases and J by 4 bases, with 8 bases left in between. Material: blood. This sequence originates from a woman in her forties or fifties in good health. The rearrangement links TRBV6-4 to TRBJ2-2; D is unresolved. The CDR3 loop reads CASSDAVGTGELFF. CDR3 nucleotide sequence: TGTGCCAGCAGTGACGCGGTTGGCACCGGGGAGCTGTTTTTT.